This is a list of T cell receptor beta chains from one sample in a study of breast tumors, draining lymph nodes, adjacent tissues. TCRdb used MiXCR to reprocess the multiplex PCR reads, holding one entry per CDR3 protein. The table records about 94,000 distinct CDR3 sequences, around 28% of them present only once. The sample consisted of axillary lymph node tissue. The receptors were sampled from a female donor with breast cancer. Some clones in this sample may be carry-over from other donors' samples. CDR3s include the opening cysteine and the closing phenylalanine or tryptophan. The D gene is left open where the match is weak. Expanded clones get a size class; other rows say once, few or many, or leave the size out.

size	V	D	J	CDR3	DNA
many	TRBV7-2	-	TRBJ2-5	CASSFSGGETQYF	TGTGCCAGCAGCTTTTCAGGGGGGGAGACCCAGTACTTC
-	TRBV20-1	-	TRBJ2-3	CSARGLHDTQYF	TGCAGTGCTAGAGGGCTACATGATACGCAGTATTTT
-	TRBV18	-	TRBJ1-3	CASSGGNTIYF	TGTGCCAGCAGCGGTGGGAACACCATATATTTT
many	TRBV6-2/TRBV6-3	TRBD1	TRBJ1-6	CASSRDSYSPLHF	TGTGCCAGCAGTCGGGACAGTTATTCACCCCTCCACTTT
many	TRBV19	TRBD1	TRBJ1-5	CASTPRTGGTNQPQHF	TGTGCCAGTACTCCCCGGACAGGGGGCACCAATCAGCCCCAGCATTTT
many	TRBV11-3	-	TRBJ2-1	CASSLFRQGHNEQFF	TGTGCCAGCAGCTTATTTAGGCAGGGACACAATGAGCAGTTCTTC
-	TRBV29-1	-	TRBJ2-7	CSLKSGIYEQYF	TGCAGCTTGAAGTCAGGGATCTACGAGCAGTACTTC
many	TRBV18	TRBD1	TRBJ2-7	CASSPDRVVGEQYF	TGTGCCAGCTCACCGGACAGGGTAGTCGGCGAGCAGTACTTC
-	TRBV25-1	-	TRBJ1-6	CASATGLNSPLHF	TGTGCCAGCGCCACAGGGCTAAACTCACCCCTCCACTTT
many	TRBV5-1	-	TRBJ2-3	CASSGVYSTDTQYF	TGCGCCAGCAGTGGGGTCTATAGCACAGATACGCAGTATTTT
many	TRBV7-9	TRBD2	TRBJ2-5	CASSLVRGRTETQYF	TGTGCCAGCAGCTTAGTGCGGGGGAGGACGGAGACCCAGTACTTC
-	TRBV29-1	-	TRBJ1-2	CSSEGPGAFGGYTF	TGCAGCAGTGAAGGTCCAGGGGCATTCGGTGGCTACACCTTC
once	TRBV24-1	-	TRBJ2-4	CAASDRRRGSRDIQYF	TGTGCCGCCAGTGATCGGCGCCGGGGGTCGAGGGACATTCAGTACTTC
-	TRBV6-1	TRBD2	TRBJ2-1	CASRHGLAGGGSNEQFF	TGTGCCAGCAGGCACGGACTAGCGGGAGGCGGATCCAATGAGCAGTTCTTC
many	TRBV7-9	-	TRBJ2-2	CASSLVTYTGELFF	TGTGCCAGCAGCTTAGTAACCTACACCGGGGAGCTGTTTTTT
many	TRBV3-2	-	TRBJ2-7	CASSDLVPNYYEQYF	TGTGCCAGCAGCGACCTAGTTCCCAACTACTACGAGCAGTACTTC
-	TRBV18	-	TRBJ2-1	CASSATRGTGYNEQFF	TGTGCCAGCTCAGCCACCCGCGGGACGGGATACAATGAGCAGTTCTTC
many	TRBV7-2	TRBD2	TRBJ2-5	CASRRAGGIGETQYF	TGTGCCAGCCGGAGGGCGGGAGGGATCGGAGAGACCCAGTACTTC
-	TRBV12-3/TRBV12-4	TRBD2	TRBJ2-1	CASSLAGLAGGGEQFF	TGTGCCAGCAGCCTTGCGGGACTAGCGGGAGGGGGTGAGCAGTTCTTC
many	TRBV7-2	TRBD2	TRBJ2-2	CASSARTSGSVRNTGELFF	TGTGCCAGCAGCGCCAGGACTAGCGGGAGTGTAAGGAACACCGGGGAGCTGTTTTTT
many	TRBV19	-	TRBJ2-1	CASSILPGQRNEQFF	TGTGCCAGTAGTATCCTTCCAGGACAAAGAAATGAGCAGTTCTTC
many	TRBV3-2	-	TRBJ2-7	CASSQEGRGRAYEQYF	TGTGCCAGCAGCCAAGAGGGCAGGGGACGGGCCTACGAGCAGTACTTC
many	TRBV9	-	TRBJ1-2	CASSVDPSPSIYGYTF	TGTGCCAGCAGCGTAGACCCCTCCCCAAGTATCTACGGCTACACCTTC
many	TRBV6-5	-	TRBJ1-2	CASRSGAYYGYTF	TGTGCCAGCCGGTCAGGAGCCTACTATGGCTACACCTTC
-	TRBV10-2	TRBD2	TRBJ2-1	CGSSEIGTKIYNEQFF	TGCGGCAGCAGTGAGATTGGGACTAAAATCTACAATGAGCAGTTCTTC
many	TRBV5-1	-	TRBJ2-2	CASSETGTMNTGELFF	TGCGCCAGCAGCGAGACCGGGACAATGAACACCGGGGAGCTGTTTTTT
-	TRBV20-1	TRBD2	TRBJ2-5	CSVRGLAGETQYF	TGCAGTGTTAGAGGGTTAGCGGGGGAGACCCAGTACTTC
many	TRBV12-3/TRBV12-4	-	TRBJ1-5	CASSFGSSFNQPQHF	TGTGCCAGCAGTTTCGGTAGCTCGTTCAATCAGCCCCAGCATTTT
many	TRBV6-5	-	TRBJ2-7	CASSYRTVPVYEQYF	TGTGCCAGCAGTTACCGGACTGTCCCCGTCTACGAGCAGTACTTC
-	TRBV7-2	TRBD2	TRBJ2-3	CASSLGLAGSPSAHTQYF	TGTGCCAGCAGCTTGGGACTAGCGGGAAGCCCTAGCGCACATACGCAGTATTTT
-	TRBV30	TRBD2	TRBJ2-7	CAWGSFPGGSWDEQYF	TGTGCCTGGGGTTCTTTCCCGGGAGGATCCTGGGACGAGCAGTACTTC
many	TRBV12-3/TRBV12-4	-	TRBJ2-7	CASSFGTTYEQYF	TGTGCCAGCAGTTTCGGGACAACCTACGAGCAGTACTTC
-	TRBV5-5	TRBD1	TRBJ2-1	CAGSWSGQGANEQFF	TGTGCCGGCAGCTGGTCGGGACAGGGGGCCAATGAGCAGTTCTTC
many	TRBV5-8	-	TRBJ2-1	CASSPVRSSYNEQFF	TGTGCCAGCAGCCCCGTCCGAAGCTCCTACAATGAGCAGTTCTTC
many	TRBV20-1	TRBD2	TRBJ2-1	CSARGTSGSYNEQFF	TGCAGTGCTAGAGGGACTAGCGGCTCCTACAATGAGCAGTTCTTC
-	TRBV12-3/TRBV12-4	-	TRBJ2-6	CTSSPIKWSGVNVLTF	TGTACCAGCAGTCCGATTAAATGGAGTGGGGTCAACGTCCTGACTTTC
-	TRBV10-3	-	TRBJ1-1	CAVKGDPNTEAFF	TGTGCCGTGAAAGGAGACCCGAACACTGAAGCTTTCTTT